This T cell receptor beta chain is from a study of CD8+ T cells in alopecia areata. After isolation, RNA underwent reverse transcription to generate cDNA as the sequencing template. Repertoires were generated with immunoSEQ multiplex PCR, while TCRdb's copy carries only in-frame clones and drops some. Of roughly 99,000 clones in the sample, about four fifths were seen once. This clone was observed a single time. Treatment in this sample: oral pan-JAK inhibitor, 5-10 mg twice daily. Here the sequenced sample was CD8+ T cells sorted from blood, taken at week 24, from a patient treated with tofacitinib. This receptor was taken from a human donor with alopecia areata.

CDR3 sequence reads: CASSGLSGQTYEQYF. CDR3 nucleotides: TGCGCCAGCAGCGGACTCTCGGGCCAAACCTACGAGCAGTACTTC. The chain links TRBV5-1 to TRBJ2-7; D possibly corresponds to TRBD2 (5 bases). This CDR3 has 15 residues. CDR1 and CDR2 (germline): SGHRS, YFSETQ. Trimming removed 4 bases at V and 2 bases at J, with 16 bases between. Together with reference TRBV5-1 and TRBJ2-7, the CDR3 gives the full variable domain: KAGVTQTPRYLIKTRGQQVTLSCSPISGHRSVSWYQQTPGQGLQFLFEYFSETQRNKGNFPGRFSGRQFSNSRSEMNVSTLELGDSALYLCASSGLSGQTYEQYFGPGTRLTVT.